This TCR beta chain is drawn from a study of cytomegalovirus exposure and HLA in healthy donors. The wider study: As released early, the data held 75 million to 90 million unique TCRs from HLA-typed donors. General study results and limits: The analysis excluded some indistinguishable V segments, including TRBV6-2 and TRBV6-3. When a later analysis was performed, an Asian-associated ancestry cluster reportedly had fewer N-insertions than the roughly 690-donor mean.

On this clone itself: Antigen unknown.

CDR3 length equals 16 residues. Trimming cost V 1 base and J 0 bases, with 10 bases left between them. Per the germline V gene, CDR1 is SGHVS and CDR2 is FNYEAQ. Both 60 Vbeta primers and 13 Jbeta primers went into the PCR. Generated by immunoSEQ multiplex PCR, the TCRdb table keeps only in-frame clones and is missing some. The top ten clones hold roughly 6% of a sample with 150,000 to 200,000 clones, around 75% of them seen once. The chain carries TRBV7-6 and TRBJ1-3; D is ambiguous. The clonotype comes from a young woman in good health and CMV-seropositive. The sample consisted of PBMCs. The CDR3 reads CASSLVGSYSGNTIYF. In DNA form, the CDR3 reads TGTGCCAGCAGCTTAGTGGGCAGCTACTCTGGAAACACCATATATTTT.